These T cell receptor beta chains were read from a single sample in a study of cytomegalovirus exposure and HLA in healthy donors. TCRdb's copy holds only in-frame clones and misses some; the assay was immunoSEQ multiplex PCR. The sample yields 65,000 to 100,000 clones, nearly 80% seen once. Material: PBMCs. Receptors originate from a female donor in good health and CMV-seronegative. Both conserved end residues are part of each CDR3. The order of the fields is D gene, clone size, V gene, J gene, CDR3 DNA, CDR3 protein. D genes are given only for firm matches. Some rows have no size entry. The others give once, few or many, or a class for an expanded clone.

>TRBD1|.|TRBV4-1|TRBJ2-7
TGCGCCAGCAGCCTCGCCGGGACAGGGGCGGTCCACGAGCAGTACTTC
CASSLAGTGAVHEQYF
>.|.|TRBV28|TRBJ1-2
TGTGCCAGCAGTCCCCCCTCTCGGGGGGTAGGCTATGGCTACACCTTC
CASSPPSRGVGYGYTF
>.|medium-sized|TRBV2|TRBJ1-3
TGTGCCAGCCGAACAGGGACCTTCTCTGGAAACACCATATATTTT
CASRTGTFSGNTIYF
>TRBD1|.|TRBV7-9|TRBJ1-4
TGTGCCAGCAGCTTAGAGGCAGGGGGCGGGGCTAATGAAAAACTGTTTTTT
CASSLEAGGGANEKLFF
>.|.|TRBV5-1|TRBJ1-3
TGCGCCAGCAGCTCTGGACAGCTATCTGGAAACACCATATATTTT
CASSSGQLSGNTIYF
>.|.|TRBV6-5|TRBJ2-3
TGTGCCAGCAGTTACAGGGGGATCTCCACAGATACGCAGTATTTT
CASSYRGISTDTQYF
>.|once|TRBV4-2|TRBJ1-2
TGTGCCAGCAGCCAAGGGGACACTTCAGGGGTAGGGTATGGCTACACCTTC
CASSQGDTSGVGYGYTF
>.|once|TRBV5-4|TRBJ2-5
TGTGCCAGCAGCTTGTTGCTAGAGGAGACCCAGTACTTC
CASSLLLEETQYF
>TRBD1|.|TRBV5-6|TRBJ2-7
TGTGCCAGCACCCCCGGGACAGAATACTACGAGCAGTACTTC
CASTPGTEYYEQYF
>.|few|TRBV6-1|TRBJ2-4
TGTGCCAGCAGTGTCCCGGTCCTGGCACAGGGAAAAAACATTCAGTACTTC
CASSVPVLAQGKNIQYF